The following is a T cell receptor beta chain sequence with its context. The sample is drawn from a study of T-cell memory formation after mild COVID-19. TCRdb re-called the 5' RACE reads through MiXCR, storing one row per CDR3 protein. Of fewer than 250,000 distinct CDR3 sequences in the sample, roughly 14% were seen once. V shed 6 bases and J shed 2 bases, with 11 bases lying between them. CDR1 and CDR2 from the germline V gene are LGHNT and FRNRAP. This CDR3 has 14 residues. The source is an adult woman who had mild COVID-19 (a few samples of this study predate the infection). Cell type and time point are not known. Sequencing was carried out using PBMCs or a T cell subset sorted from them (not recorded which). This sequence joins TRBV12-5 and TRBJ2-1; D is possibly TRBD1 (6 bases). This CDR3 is CASGEGTPYNEQFF. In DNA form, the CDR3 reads TGTGCTAGTGGCGAGGGGACACCCTACAATGAGCAGTTCTTC.